These 29 T cell receptor beta chains were all obtained from the same sample, sequenced in a study of siplizumab effects on memory and regulatory T cells. The data were produced by immunoSEQ multiplex PCR, yet TCRdb's version contains in-frame clones alone and is incomplete. The repertoire holds thousands of clones, with more than 60% as singletons. What was sequenced was effector memory CD8+ T cells sorted from blood. Documented subset: unstimulated CD8+ effector memory T cells. The receptors come from a human donor in good health.

This chain uses TRBV6-5 with TRBJ2-1; D is perhaps TRBD1 (5 bases). Germline CDR1 and CDR2: MNHEY and SVGAGI. Trimming pared 10 bases from V and 4 bases from J, leaving 14 bases between. The CDR3 length is 13 residues. Written as DNA, the CDR3 is TGTGCCACCTCTTCGACAGCTTACAATGAGCAGTTCTTC. Encoded protein: CATSSTAYNEQFF.

This clone was detected once. The rearrangement links TRBV7-9 to TRBJ1-3; D is undetermined. The germline V and J ends were trimmed by 3 bases and 0 bases, with 18 bases remaining between them. Looked up from germline, CDR1 is SEHNR and CDR2 is FQNEAQ (reference sequence). The CDR3 loop spans 18 amino acids. CDR3 residues: CASSFFPIDGSSGNTIYF. Written as DNA, the CDR3 is TGTGCCAGCAGCTTTTTCCCGATCGACGGCAGCTCTGGAAACACCATATATTTT.

This chain uses TRBV5-6 with TRBJ2-5, with a tentative D call TRBD1 (6 bases). The CDR3 contains 15 residues. CDR1 and CDR2 (germline): SGHDT, YYEEEE. V dropped 0 bases and J dropped 2 bases, with 11 bases sitting between them. CDR3 in DNA: TGTGCCAGCAGCTTGGCACAGGGAACGCAAGAGACCCAGTACTTC. Amino acid sequence: CASSLAQGTQETQYF.

The chain joins TRBV4-1 to TRBJ1-4; D may be TRBD1 (5 bases). The ends were cut back, 4 bases at V and 8 bases at J, with 17 bases in the middle. CDR1 and CDR2 from the germline V gene are MGHRA and YSYEKL. This CDR3 is 15 amino acids long. CDR3 loop: CASSLEGGEPEKLFF. The CDR3 DNA is TGCGCCAGCAGCCTAGAGGGAGGGGAGCCCGAAAAACTGTTTTTT.

The chain joins TRBV6-5 to TRBJ2-1; TRBD2 matches 7 bases. The CDR3 is 11 amino acids. J gave up 8 bases and V 6 bases, and 1 base lay outside the gene matches. Looked up from germline, CDR1 is MNHEY and CDR2 is SVGAGI. This CDR3 is CASSRGDEQFF. The CDR3 nucleotides read TGTGCCAGCAGCCGGGGGGATGAGCAGTTCTTC.

This clone was seen more than once but under ten times. The chain is built from TRBV9 and TRBJ2-1, with 12 bases lining up with TRBD2. Per germline, CDR1 SGDLS and CDR2 YYNGEE. CDR3 length: 16 residues. V lost 4 bases, J lost 6 bases, and 8 bases stayed unmatched. CDR3 nucleotides: TGTGCCAGCAGCTCCCGGACTAGCGGGGTCCGCAATGAGCAGTTCTTC. It is translated as CASSSRTSGVRNEQFF.

This chain connects TRBV5-5 to TRBJ1-4, with TRBD1 matching over 9 bases. Trimming took 4 bases from V and 7 from J; bases not matched to a gene: 11. The germline gives CDR1 SGHKS, CDR2 YYEKEE (reference sequence). The CDR3 length is 16 residues. The DNA of the CDR3 is TGTGCCAGCAGCGGTCAACCGGGACAGGGAGGTGAAAAACTGTTTTTT. As protein: CASSGQPGQGGEKLFF.

This rearrangement joins TRBV28 to TRBJ2-3; the match to TRBD2 covers 13 bases. With 1 base clipped from V and 1 base from J, the junction kept 2 bases outside the gene matches. There are 17 residues in the CDR3. The germline gives CDR1 MDHEN, CDR2 SYDVKM. Written as DNA, the CDR3 is TGTGCCAGCAGTTTATATGGGACTAGCGGGGGCACAGATACGCAGTATTTT. As protein: CASSLYGTSGGTDTQYF.

This clone was counted a few times. CDR3 loop: CASSGLAGGPETQYF. In nucleotides, the CDR3 is TGTGCCAGCAGTGGACTAGCGGGAGGGCCAGAGACCCAGTACTTC. The V and J genes are TRBV6-1 and TRBJ2-5; TRBD2 aligns across 14 bases. Losses at the gene ends were 4 bases for V and 4 bases for J; bases not matched to a gene: 2. CDR3 length equals 15 residues. The germline V gene encodes CDR1 MNHNS and CDR2 SASEGT.

The chain joins TRBV19 to TRBJ2-3; TRBD1 matches 10 bases. Unmatched junction bases numbered 4, after V lost 9 bases and J lost 4 bases. Germline CDR1 and CDR2: LNHDA and SQIVND (reference sequence). The CDR3 contains 13 residues. DNA for the CDR3: TGTGCCAGCCGGGACAGGGGATCAGATACGCAGTATTTT. It specifies CASRDRGSDTQYF.

CDR3: CASSLVSTDTQYF. The CDR3 DNA reads as TGTGCCAGCAGCTTGGTCTCCACAGATACGCAGTATTTT. The rearrangement uses TRBV7-9 and TRBJ2-3, with D uncertain. Germline CDR1 reads SEHNR; CDR2 reads FQNEAQ (reference sequence). The CDR3 spans 13 residues. The V gene lost 3 bases and the J gene lost 2 bases, with 6 bases spanning the gap.

The rearrangement joins TRBV25-1 to TRBJ1-2; D ambiguous. Trimming stripped 5 bases from V and 2 bases from J, with 9 bases between. The CDR3 spans 13 residues. Germline V gene data show CDR1 as MGHDK and CDR2 as SYGVNS. The CDR3 here is CASSLTVNYGYTF. CDR3 bases: TGTGCCAGCAGTCTGACTGTGAACTATGGCTACACCTTC.

This clone is deemed medium-sized (0.01 to 0.1%). The chain joins TRBV7-9 to TRBJ1-1; 7 nucleotides align to TRBD1. V shed 6 bases and J 4 bases; nucleotides not matched to a gene: 5. The germline CDR1 and CDR2 sequences are SEHNR and FQNEAQ (reference sequence). CDR3 length: 13 amino acids. The CDR3 region is CASRPTGLTEAFF. The CDR3 DNA reads TGTGCCAGCAGACCGACAGGGCTCACTGAAGCTTTCTTT.

The rearrangement joins TRBV7-6 to TRBJ2-3, with a possible D match to TRBD1 (6 bases). Trimming removed 1 base from V and 0 bases from J, with 11 bases in between. CDR3 length: 16 amino acids. The germline CDR1 and CDR2 sequences are SGHVS and FNYEAQ. The CDR3 loop reads CASSLGTAISTDTQYF. The DNA of the CDR3 is TGTGCCAGCAGCTTAGGGACAGCTATTAGCACAGATACGCAGTATTTT.

This clone was detected only a few times. The chain combines TRBV7-9 with TRBJ2-5; the D is unclear. CDR1 and CDR2 from the germline V gene are SEHNR and FQNEAQ (reference sequence). Trimming shortened V by 4 bases and J by 2 bases, and 14 bases separated the two germline ends. The CDR3 extends over 15 amino acids. The CDR3 loop is CASSSRVALQETQYF. CDR3 in DNA: TGTGCCAGCAGCTCCCGCGTGGCCCTGCAAGAGACCCAGTACTTC.

The V and J genes are TRBV4-1 and TRBJ2-1; TRBD2 aligns across 12 bases. The CDR3 is 17 amino acids. Germline CDR1 is MGHRA and CDR2 is YSYEKL. J was trimmed by 3 bases and V by 0 bases; bases with no gene match: 3. The CDR3, as DNA: TGCGCCAGCAGCCAAGACGCTAGCGGGGGGGTCTACAATGAGCAGTTCTTC. Translating gives CASSQDASGGVYNEQFF.

By sample fraction, this clone is large. V is TRBV7-6 and J is TRBJ1-5; 10 bases line up with TRBD1. From germline, CDR1 is SGHVS and CDR2 FNYEAQ. This CDR3 has 14 amino acids. J gave up 7 bases and V 3 bases, and 3 bases lay outside the gene matches. The CDR3 coding sequence is TGTGCCAGCAGCTTGGGGACAGGGGACCAGCCCCAGCATTTT. Translating gives CASSLGTGDQPQHF.

This clone was observed a few times. A much bigger clone sits one base away, suggesting this may be a read error. This sample includes further DNA sequences coding for the same CDR3. The chain links TRBV4-1 to TRBJ2-5; possibly TRBD1 for D (5 bases). This CDR3 has 14 residues. V gave up 3 bases and J gave up 2 bases, with 10 bases separating them. The germline V gene encodes CDR1 MGHRA and CDR2 YSYEKL. CDR3 region: CASSQKTAQETQYF. The CDR3 bases are TGCGCCAGCAGCCAGAAGACAGCACAAGAGACCCAGTACTTC.

The CDR3 here is CASIGSYEQYF. DNA of the CDR3: TGTGCCAGCATCGGGTCCTACGAGCAGTACTTC. The chain carries TRBV27 and TRBJ2-7; D is uncertain. Trimming took 7 bases from V and 1 from J, leaving 5 bases between them. This CDR3 contains 11 residues. Germline V CDR1 and CDR2: MNHEY, SMNVEV (reference sequence).

The rearrangement links TRBV27 to TRBJ1-1; D perhaps matches TRBD1 (6 bases). The CDR3 contains 14 residues. V was trimmed by 4 bases and J by 2 bases, leaving 11 bases between them. The germline gives CDR1 MNHEY, CDR2 SMNVEV (reference sequence). CDR3 protein: CASSWGGSNTEAFF. The DNA for the CDR3 is TGTGCCAGCAGTTGGGGGGGCTCAAACACTGAAGCTTTCTTT.

The chain employs TRBV30 and TRBJ2-6, with unresolved D. The CDR3 is 16 amino acids. V lost 5 bases, J lost 0 bases, and 14 bases lay in between. The germline V gene has CDR1 GTSNPN and CDR2 SVGIG (reference sequence). The chain's CDR3 is CAWDSLPPSGANVLTF. The CDR3, as DNA: TGTGCCTGGGACTCTCTTCCGCCCTCTGGGGCCAACGTCCTGACTTTC. The full variable domain, with the rest looked up from reference TRBV30 and TRBJ2-6, is SQTIHQWPATLVQPVGSPLSLECTVEGTSNPNLYWYRQAAGRGLQLLFYSVGIGQISSEVPQNLSASRPQDRQFILSSKKLLLSDSGFYLCAWDSLPPSGANVLTFGAGSRLTVL.

The gene calls are TRBV5-4 and TRBJ2-3; 10 nucleotides align to TRBD2. The CDR3 spans 15 residues. Trimming removed 2 bases from V and 1 base from J; junction bases left unmatched: 1. Germline V lookup: CDR1 SGHNT, CDR2 YYREEE (reference sequence). CDR3 amino acids: CASSFGTSGTDTQYF. DNA for the CDR3: TGTGCCAGCAGCTTTGGGACTAGCGGCACAGATACGCAGTATTTT.

The chain employs TRBV7-9 and TRBJ1-4; D is perhaps TRBD1 (5 bases). Trimming pared 6 bases from V and 0 bases from J, leaving 11 bases between. CDR1 and CDR2 from the germline V gene are SEHNR and FQNEAQ (reference sequence). The CDR3 is 15 residues long. The CDR3 spells CASRPGITTNEKLFF. CDR3 nucleotides: TGTGCCAGCAGACCAGGGATTACAACTAATGAAAAACTGTTTTTT.

The chain combines TRBV6-5 with TRBJ2-7, with D possibly matching TRBD1 (6 bases). The CDR3 extends over 13 amino acids. Trimming pared 10 bases from V and 6 bases from J, leaving 19 bases between. Germline V gene data show CDR1 as MNHEY and CDR2 as SVGAGI. CDR3 region: CATAKGESGEQYF. Written as DNA, the CDR3 is TGTGCCACGGCAAAGGGGGAATCGGGCGAGCAGTACTTC.

The chain has TRBV6-1 and TRBJ1-2; 10 nucleotides match TRBD1. The CDR3 is 15 residues long. Germline V gene lookup returns CDR1 MNHNS and CDR2 SASEGT. The V gene end was trimmed by 2 bases and the J gene end by 6 bases; junction bases not matched to a gene: 6. The CDR3: CASSEQTTGGDGYTF. CDR3 sequence (DNA): TGTGCCAGCAGTGAACAAACGACAGGGGGCGATGGCTACACCTTC.

Remarks on this clone: Just one base apart from a much larger clone, this may be a read error. V is TRBV6-1 and J is TRBJ2-2; tentatively, D is TRBD1 (6 bases). V lost 7 bases, J lost 9 bases, and 18 bases lay in between. Germline V lookup: CDR1 MNHNS, CDR2 SASEGT. The CDR3 contains 14 residues. CDR3: CASIQGVGTWELFF. The DNA for the CDR3 is TGTGCCAGCATACAGGGCGTCGGTACCTGGGAGCTGTTTTTT.

The J gene is TRBJ2-2, the V gene TRBV7-9; 9 nucleotides match TRBD1. The CDR3 covers 15 residues. Looked up from germline, CDR1 is SEHNR and CDR2 is FQNEAQ (reference sequence). The CDR3 protein is CAEPPGQGITGELFF. The CDR3 coding sequence is TGTGCAGAACCTCCGGGACAGGGAATCACCGGGGAGCTGTTTTTT.

The rearrangement uses TRBV25-1 and TRBJ2-7; D call uncertain. Germline lookup yields CDR1 MGHDK and CDR2 SYGVNS. This CDR3 comprises 14 residues. V lost 6 bases, J lost 0 bases, and 12 bases lay in between. CDR3 residues: CASSLGRSSYEQYF. CDR3 bases: TGTGCCAGCAGCTTGGGCCGGAGCTCCTACGAGCAGTACTTC.

This clone was seen only once. This chain joins TRBV4-1 and TRBJ2-7, with 8 bases aligning to TRBD1. The CDR3 consists of 17 residues. V lost 1 base and J lost 3; bases outside the gene matches: 11. Germline V gives CDR1 MGHRA, CDR2 YSYEKL. This CDR3 is CASSQVVGQGYFYEQYF. The CDR3 DNA reads as TGCGCCAGCAGCCAAGTTGTCGGACAGGGCTATTTCTACGAGCAGTACTTC.